A single sample is the source of the 20 T cell receptor beta chains below, sequenced in a study of cytomegalovirus exposure and HLA in healthy donors. Assay: immunoSEQ multiplex PCR; the TCRdb copy retains only in-frame clones and omits some. Among 150,000 to 200,000 clones listed, about 89% were seen once. What was sequenced was PBMCs. These receptors were collected from a man aged 18-30 years in good health and CMV-seropositive.

The chain joins TRBV7-2 to TRBJ1-5; no reliable D call. Germline CDR1 SGHTA, CDR2 FQGNSA. CDR3 size: 14 residues. The ends were cut back, 1 base at V and 1 base at J, with 5 bases in the middle. For the CDR3, the DNA is TGTGCCAGCAGCTTAGATGTAAGCAATCAGCCCCAGCATTTT. Translation gives CASSLDVSNQPQHF.

The chain recombines TRBV19 with TRBJ1-5; TRBD1 aligns across 7 bases. After removal of 1 base from V and 6 bases from J, the junction contained 6 bases not matched to a gene. This CDR3 has 15 residues. Germline assignment: CDR1 LNHDA and CDR2 SQIVND (reference sequence). As DNA, the CDR3 is TGTGCCAGTAGTATAGTAGGGGGCGTGGGTCAGCCCCAGCATTTT. This sequence encodes CASSIVGGVGQPQHF.

V usage is TRBV4-1 and J usage is TRBJ2-2; D gene unclear. Germline loops: CDR1 MGHRA, CDR2 YSYEKL. The CDR3 is made up of 15 amino acids. V lost 3 bases, J lost 1 base, and 9 bases lay in between. CDR3 amino acids: CASSHRSKNTGELFF. In DNA, the CDR3 is TGCGCCAGCAGCCATCGGTCCAAGAACACCGGGGAGCTGTTTTTT.

Written as DNA, the CDR3 is TGTGCCAGCAGCCAAGATCCGGGGCGGGAGTGGAATGAGCAGTTCTTC. Translating it yields CASSQDPGREWNEQFF. The genes are TRBV4-2 and TRBJ2-1; 7 nucleotides agree with TRBD2. This CDR3 is 16 amino acids long. V lost 0 bases, J lost 7 bases, and 9 bases stayed unmatched. Germline V gene lookup returns CDR1 LGHNA and CDR2 YNFKEQ.

The chain carries TRBV5-1 and TRBJ2-5; 9 bases are a match to TRBD1. CDR1 and CDR2 from the germline V gene are SGHRS and YFSETQ. The junction had 12 bases not matched to a gene; V was cut back by 3 bases and J by 6 bases. The CDR3 extends over 16 amino acids. The CDR3 sequence: CASSSEGTGKRKTQYF. The CDR3 nucleotides are TGCGCCAGCAGCTCAGAAGGGACAGGGAAGAGGAAGACCCAGTACTTC.

DNA of the CDR3: TGTGCCAGCAGAGGGGACAGGGGGCTCGGCTACACCTTC. It yields the protein CASRGDRGLGYTF. This chain joins TRBV28 and TRBJ1-2; 12 positions agree with TRBD1. The CDR3 contains 13 residues. Trimming at V came to 6 bases and at J to 8 bases, leaving 4 bases not matched to a gene. Germline V gene data show CDR1 as MDHEN and CDR2 as SYDVKM.

The CDR3 DNA reads TGTGCCAGCAGCGGGGGGACTAGCGGGGCGTCCCTGTACTTC. Translation gives CASSGGTSGASLYF. The chain links TRBV9 to TRBJ2-5; 13 positions agree with TRBD2. The CDR3 totals 14 residues. V shed 3 bases, J shed 13 bases, and the junction held 9 bases outside the gene matches. Germline loops: CDR1 SGDLS, CDR2 YYNGEE. Full variable domain (remainder filled in from reference TRBV9 and TRBJ2-5): DSGVTQTPKHLITATGQRVTLRCSPRSGDLSVYWYQQSLDQGLQFLIQYYNGEERAKGNILERFSAQQFPDLHSELNLSSLELGDSALYFCASSGGTSGASLYFGPGTRLLVL.

This chain joins TRBV18 and TRBJ1-5, with TRBD1 matching 7 bases. Looked up from germline, CDR1 is KGHSH and CDR2 is LQKENI. Trimming took 6 bases from V and 3 from J; bases not matched to a gene: 11. This CDR3 comprises 16 residues. The CDR3 region is CASSDRQGTVNQPQHF. CDR3 coding DNA: TGTGCCAGCTCCGATAGACAGGGAACGGTCAATCAGCCCCAGCATTTT.

J is TRBJ1-6 and V is TRBV29-1, with D possibly TRBD1 on 6 matching bases. The CDR3 consists of 14 residues. V was shortened by 7 bases and J by 7 bases, with 17 bases between the two germline ends. Germline values: CDR1 SQVTM, CDR2 ANQGSEA. CDR3 sequence (DNA): TGCAGCGCTGCGGAGGGGGGGACGAATTCACCCCTCCACTTT. Translating gives CSAAEGGTNSPLHF.

This clone was detected only once. J is TRBJ2-7 and V is TRBV27; D is uncertain. CDR3 length: 13 amino acids. Germline V gives CDR1 MNHEY, CDR2 SMNVEV (reference sequence). Trimming left V 0 bases short and J 2 bases short, with 5 bases between. CDR3 nucleotides: TGTGCCAGCAGTTTATCAGAGGCCTACGAGCAGTACTTC. This sequence encodes CASSLSEAYEQYF.

The gene calls are TRBV7-8 and TRBJ2-1; 8 bases fit TRBD2. The germline V gene encodes CDR1 SGHVS and CDR2 FQNEAQ. The CDR3 consists of 16 residues. Trimming cost V 1 base and J 2 bases; bases outside gene matches: 4. CDR3 residues: CASSLEASGPYNEQFF. The CDR3 coding sequence is TGTGCCAGCAGCTTAGAGGCTAGCGGGCCCTACAATGAGCAGTTCTTC.

The V and J genes are TRBV27 and TRBJ1-5; maybe TRBD1 (5 bases). This CDR3 has 14 residues. Trimming removed 6 bases at V and 6 bases at J, with 15 bases between. The germline CDR1 and CDR2 sequences are MNHEY and SMNVEV (reference sequence). DNA of the CDR3: TGTGCCAGCAGGAGCAGGGTGGGGGGTCAGCCCCAGCATTTT. Encoded protein: CASRSRVGGQPQHF.

The chain is built from TRBV6-5 and TRBJ1-2; D not resolved. The CDR3 sequence is 15 residues long. In germline, CDR1 is MNHEY, CDR2 SVGAGI. V was trimmed by 3 bases and J by 7 bases, leaving 18 bases between them. The CDR3 DNA reads TGTGCCAGCAGTTATGCCTCCCCGGGAAGACGTGGCTACACCTTC. Translation gives CASSYASPGRRGYTF.

The genes are TRBV28 and TRBJ1-5; D gene unclear. The length of the CDR3 is 15 residues. V dropped 8 bases and J dropped 0 bases, with 14 bases sitting between them. Germline-derived CDR1 and CDR2 are MDHEN and SYDVKM. The CDR3 DNA is TGTGCCAGCGCCGGGAGGAGCCCTAGCAATCAGCCCCAGCATTTT. Translation gives CASAGRSPSNQPQHF.

The chain recombines TRBV4-2 with TRBJ1-4, with TRBD1 matching 8 bases. The germline gives CDR1 LGHNA, CDR2 YNFKEQ. J lost 10 bases, V lost 0 bases, and 10 bases had no gene match. The CDR3 has 16 residues. The CDR3 sequence is CASSQDTDREGGKLFF. CDR3 coding DNA: TGTGCCAGCAGCCAAGATACGGACAGGGAAGGTGGAAAACTGTTTTTT.

The CDR3 bases are TGTGCCAGCAGAAGGACTAGTGGGATCGGTGAGCAGTTCTTC. Translated, it gives CASRRTSGIGEQFF. The chain has TRBV2 and TRBJ2-1; 7 positions agree with TRBD2. CDR1 is SNHLY and CDR2 is FYNNEI in the germline V gene. The CDR3 spans 14 residues. The trim removed 6 bases at V and 9 bases at J, leaving 11 bases unmatched.

The V call is TRBV2, the J call TRBJ2-3, with 8 bases fitting TRBD1. This CDR3 region has 14 residues. Germline V gene lookup returns CDR1 SNHLY and CDR2 FYNNEI. V lost 9 bases and J lost 3; bases outside the gene matches: 8. The CDR3 nucleotides read TGTGCCAGATCGACAGGGGTCGGGACAGATACGCAGTATTTT. Its translation: CARSTGVGTDTQYF.

The chain combines TRBV2 with TRBJ2-7, with D unclear. The CDR3 totals 14 residues. Trimming pared 2 bases from V and 6 bases from J, leaving 14 bases between. Germline V gene data show CDR1 as SNHLY and CDR2 as FYNNEI. DNA of the CDR3: TGTGCCAGCAGTGAAAAGGAGTTACTTCGCGAGCAGTACTTC. Protein product: CASSEKELLREQYF. The variable domain in full, with the rest retrieved from reference TRBV2 and TRBJ2-7, is EPEVTQTPSHQVTQMGQEVILRCVPISNHLYFYWYRQILGQKVEFLVSFYNNEISEKSEIFDDQFSVERPDGSNFTLKIRSTKLEDSAMYFCASSEKELLREQYFGPGTRLTVT.

The chain carries TRBV30 and TRBJ1-1; 10 positions agree with TRBD1. Germline V gives CDR1 GTSNPN, CDR2 SVGIG (reference sequence). The CDR3 is 13 amino acids. Trimming removed 0 bases from V and 11 bases from J; junction bases left unmatched: 6. CDR3 sequence (DNA): TGTGCCTGGAGTGTAGGGACAGGGGCGACCGCTTTCTTT. Translation: CAWSVGTGATAFF.

The V and J genes are TRBV27 and TRBJ2-7; 12 bases align to TRBD2. This CDR3 contains 15 residues. Germline trimming cut 5 bases from V and 2 bases from J; bases unmatched to any gene: 4. CDR1 and CDR2 from the germline V gene are MNHEY and SMNVEV (reference sequence). The CDR3 DNA is TGTGCCAGCAGTGTGACTAGCGGGAGCACCTACGAGCAGTACTTC. Protein sequence: CASSVTSGSTYEQYF.